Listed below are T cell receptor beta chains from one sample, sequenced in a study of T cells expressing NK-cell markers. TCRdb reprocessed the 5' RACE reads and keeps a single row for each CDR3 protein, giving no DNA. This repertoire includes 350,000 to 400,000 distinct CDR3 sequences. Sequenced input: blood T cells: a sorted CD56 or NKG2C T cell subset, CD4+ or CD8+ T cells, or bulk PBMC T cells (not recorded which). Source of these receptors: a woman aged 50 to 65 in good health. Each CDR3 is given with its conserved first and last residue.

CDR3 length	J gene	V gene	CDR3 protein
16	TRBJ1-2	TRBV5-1	CASSFQPGQGYYGYTF
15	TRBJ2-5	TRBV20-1	CSARPSGSLGETQYF
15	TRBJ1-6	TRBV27	CASSAARDENSPLHF
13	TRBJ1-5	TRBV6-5	CASSRLSNQPQHF
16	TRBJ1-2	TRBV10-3	CAISGDSELTNYGYTF
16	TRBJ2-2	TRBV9	CASSVEVAGNTGELFF
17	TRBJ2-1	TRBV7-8	CASSPRRGRERYNEQFF
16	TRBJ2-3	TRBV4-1	CASSQALNSGEDTQYF
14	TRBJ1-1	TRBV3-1	CASSQLGLNTEAFF
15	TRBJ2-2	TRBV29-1	CSVAETGPNTGELFF
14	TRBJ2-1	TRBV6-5	CASSKLAGDGEQFF
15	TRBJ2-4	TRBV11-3	CASSPTGIAKNIQYF
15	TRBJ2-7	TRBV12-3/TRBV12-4	CASSTSGLTRYEQYF
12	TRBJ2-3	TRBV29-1	CSVGGAVDTQYF
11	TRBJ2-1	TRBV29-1	CSVRERNEQFF
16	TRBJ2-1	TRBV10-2	CASSESRTSSYNEQFF
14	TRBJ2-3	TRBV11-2	CASSGSGSTDTQYF
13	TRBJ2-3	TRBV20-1	CSARWTGGDTQYF
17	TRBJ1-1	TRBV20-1	CSASQPVTGARSTEAFF
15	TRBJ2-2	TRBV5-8	CASSRGTVISGELFF
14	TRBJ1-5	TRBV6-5	CASRNGQVGQPQHF
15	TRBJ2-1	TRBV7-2	CASSSPSAGGFEQFF
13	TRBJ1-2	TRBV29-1	CSVETRPSGGYTF
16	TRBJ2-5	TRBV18	CASSPPRSWGEETQYF
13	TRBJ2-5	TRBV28	CASSSSRVRTQYF
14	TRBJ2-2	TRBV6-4	CASRKREANGELFF
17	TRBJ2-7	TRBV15	CATSRAGTSGGFYEQYF
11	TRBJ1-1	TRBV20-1	CSARRTGEAFF
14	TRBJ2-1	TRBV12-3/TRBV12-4	CASSLAGGVNEQFF
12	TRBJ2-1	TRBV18	CASSEENNEQFF
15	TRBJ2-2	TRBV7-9	CASQGSVPNTGELFF
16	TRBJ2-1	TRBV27	CASRATRNPFLNEQFF
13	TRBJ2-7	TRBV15	CAISSTGRIEQYF
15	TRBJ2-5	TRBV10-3	CAIGSRTQNQETQYF
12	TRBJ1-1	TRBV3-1	CASSHRAGGPFF
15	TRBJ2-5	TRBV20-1	CSARGYVGNQETQYF
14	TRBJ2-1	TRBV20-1	CSARIGAEHNEQFF
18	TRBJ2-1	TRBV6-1	CASSEGRSRTSLNNEQFF
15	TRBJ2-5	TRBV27	CASSADRGLRETQYF
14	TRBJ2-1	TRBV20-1	CSAFSGITYNEQFF
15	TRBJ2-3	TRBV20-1	CSARDAGGGADTQYF